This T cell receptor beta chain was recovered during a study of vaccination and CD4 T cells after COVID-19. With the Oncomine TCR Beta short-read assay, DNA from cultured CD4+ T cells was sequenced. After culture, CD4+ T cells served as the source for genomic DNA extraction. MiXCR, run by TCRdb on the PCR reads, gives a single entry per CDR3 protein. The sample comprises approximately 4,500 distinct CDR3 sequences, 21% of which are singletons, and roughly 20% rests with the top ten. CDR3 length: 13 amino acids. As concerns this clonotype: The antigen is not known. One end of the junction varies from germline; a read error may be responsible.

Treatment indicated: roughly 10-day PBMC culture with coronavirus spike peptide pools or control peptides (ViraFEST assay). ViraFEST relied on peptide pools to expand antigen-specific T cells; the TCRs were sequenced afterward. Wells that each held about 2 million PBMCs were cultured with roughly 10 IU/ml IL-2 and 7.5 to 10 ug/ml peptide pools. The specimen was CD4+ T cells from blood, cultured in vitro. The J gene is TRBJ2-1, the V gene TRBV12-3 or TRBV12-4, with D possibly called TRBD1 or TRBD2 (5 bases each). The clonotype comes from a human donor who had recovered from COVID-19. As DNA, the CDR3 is TGTGTCAGCAGTTTAGAGTGGGGGACCTTTCGGTTCTTC. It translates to CVSSLEWGTFRFF.